Shown below are 11 T cell receptor beta chains from a single sample sequenced in a study of PD-1 blockade in classical Hodgkin lymphoma. Generated by immunoSEQ multiplex PCR, the TCRdb table keeps only in-frame clones and is missing some. Altogether roughly 35,000 clones are present, 85% to 90% being singletons, with the ten largest covering roughly 7.7%. The patients all showed relapse after autologous stem cell transplantation, while their brentuximab vedotin exposure varied. The source was peripheral blood mononuclear cells (PBMCs), collected before the second cycle of nivolumab. Receptor source: a human donor with classical Hodgkin lymphoma.

The genes are TRBV21-1 and TRBJ2-7. TRBV21-1 is noted as a pseudogene. The CDR3 has 18 residues. In nucleotides, the CDR3 is TGTGCCAGCAGCAAAAAGACCCCAAGGCAGAGTAGCTCCTACGAGCAGTACTTC. Residues: CASSKKTPRQSSSYEQYF.

The chain couples TRBV19 to TRBJ1-4; D is possibly TRBD1 (5 bases). The V end lost 0 bases, the J end lost 4 bases, and 9 bases lay between the germline ends. The germline V gene has CDR1 LNHDA and CDR2 SQIVND (reference sequence). The CDR3 has 15 residues. The CDR3 DNA sequence: TGTGCCAGTAGTATAGATGGCGGGGGTAATGAAAAACTGTTTTTT. Amino acids: CASSIDGGGNEKLFF.

This clone appeared a few times. The CDR3 DNA reads TGCGCCAGCAGCCAAGATGGAGCGGGAACTGAAGCTTTCTTT. It codes for CASSQDGAGTEAFF. The chain employs TRBV4-1 and TRBJ1-1; D uncertain. With 0 bases removed from V and 5 bases from J, the gap between germline ends came to 10 bases. Germline V gives CDR1 MGHRA, CDR2 YSYEKL. This CDR3 contains 14 residues.

This chain uses TRBV7-2 with TRBJ2-1; 7 bases fit TRBD1. Unmatched junction bases numbered 20, after V lost 5 bases and J lost 10 bases. The CDR3 sequence is 17 residues long. Looked up from germline, CDR1 is SGHTA and CDR2 is FQGNSA. In nucleotides, the CDR3 is TGTGCCAGCAGCATCCACGCGACAGGGCCGTTTAGTGGCGAGCAGTTCTTC. Amino acid sequence: CASSIHATGPFSGEQFF.

The gene calls are TRBV28 and TRBJ1-2, with D unresolved. Germline CDR1 MDHEN, CDR2 SYDVKM. Trimming stripped 6 bases from V and 3 bases from J, with 5 bases between. The CDR3 consists of 11 residues. CDR3 protein: CASSLHYGYTF. The CDR3, as DNA: TGTGCCAGCAGCCTCCACTATGGCTACACCTTC.

The chain carries TRBV28 and TRBJ1-3; D possibly corresponds to TRBD1 (6 bases). There are 15 residues in the CDR3. V lost 4 bases to trimming and J lost 5 bases, with 15 bases between them. The germline gives CDR1 MDHEN, CDR2 SYDVKM. In nucleotides, the CDR3 is TGTGCCAGCAGTTCCGTACAGGGATGGCGAAACACCATATATTTT. Translation gives CASSSVQGWRNTIYF.

This clone was detected a few times. This chain uses TRBV11-2 with TRBJ2-7; 8 nucleotides align to TRBD1. V trimming: 6 bases; J trimming: 2 bases; junction bases outside the gene matches: 3. CDR3 length: 13 residues. The germline V gene has CDR1 SGHAT and CDR2 FQNNGV. The CDR3 is CASSWGQAYEQYF. The CDR3 DNA sequence: TGTGCCAGCAGTTGGGGACAGGCCTACGAGCAGTACTTC.

This chain links TRBV5-1 with TRBJ2-5; D may be TRBD1 or TRBD2 (5 bases each). Trimming left V 6 bases short and J 2 bases short, with 17 bases between. The CDR3 is 15 residues long. Per the germline V gene, CDR1 is SGHRS and CDR2 is YFSETQ. CDR3 protein: CASTPPGTGQETQYF. CDR3 in DNA: TGCGCCAGCACCCCCCCCGGGACGGGACAAGAGACCCAGTACTTC.

The chain couples TRBV9 to TRBJ1-2; D gene unclear. Trimming left V 3 bases short and J 2 bases short, with 8 bases between. Per germline, CDR1 SGDLS and CDR2 YYNGEE. This CDR3 comprises 13 residues. CDR3 loop: CASSEQGNYGYTF. In nucleotides, the CDR3 is TGTGCCAGCAGCGAACAAGGCAACTATGGCTACACCTTC.

This clone was detected once. The V gene is TRBV25-1, the J gene TRBJ2-1; D is undetermined. Looked up from germline, CDR1 is MGHDK and CDR2 is SYGVNS. Trimming took off 1 base at V and 12 bases at J, with 10 bases between the two ends. CDR3 length: 12 residues. The CDR3 DNA reads TGTGCCAGCAGTGAATTGTTTAGCCCGCAGTTCTTC. It specifies CASSELFSPQFF.

This clone occurred once. V is TRBV11-3 and J is TRBJ2-2; D is possibly TRBD2 (5 bases). Germline loops: CDR1 SGHNT, CDR2 YENEEA. The CDR3 totals 18 residues. V lost 2 bases, J lost 2 bases, and 18 bases lay in between. The CDR3, as DNA: TGTGCCAGCAGCTTACTTCTGCTGCTAACGGGAAACACCGGGGAGCTGTTTTTT. It specifies CASSLLLLLTGNTGELFF.